The 23 T cell receptor beta chains below were found in one sample sequenced in a study of shared clonotypes between healthy human individuals. Libraries were prepared by immunoSEQ multiplex PCR; TCRdb keeps only in-frame clonotypes and omits some of them. The data show approximately 470,000 clones, roughly 80% seen once. Sample: PBMCs. These receptors were collected from a woman aged 35 to 49 in good health. Some clones in this sample may be carry-over from other donors' samples.

This clone was seen a few times. This specimen includes other DNA sequences encoding the same CDR3. The V gene is TRBV18, the J gene TRBJ1-5; a weak D match, TRBD1 (5 bases). Germline-derived CDR1 and CDR2 are KGHSH and LQKENI. V lost 3 bases and J lost 0, with 9 bases in between. The CDR3 is 15 amino acids. The CDR3 sequence: CASSPGGDSNQPQHF. In DNA, the CDR3 is TGTGCCAGCTCACCCGGGGGTGATAGCAATCAGCCCCAGCATTTT.

The rearrangement uses TRBV5-1 and TRBJ2-1; D remains unclear. CDR3 length equals 13 residues. CDR1 is SGHRS, CDR2 YFSETQ, per germline. The V end lost 4 bases, the J end lost 7 bases, and 12 bases lay between the germline ends. The CDR3, as DNA: TGCGCCAGCAGCGCCCAATCTAATAATGAGCAGTTCTTC. Protein product: CASSAQSNNEQFF.

In this sample, this clone turned up once. A far more abundant clone sits one base away, making this likely a read error. This specimen includes other DNA sequences encoding the same CDR3. V is TRBV4-3 and J is TRBJ2-7; a weak D match, TRBD2 (5 bases). Trimming pared 3 bases from V and 6 bases from J, leaving 21 bases between. The CDR3 length is 16 residues. Germline V gene lookup returns CDR1 LGHNA and CDR2 YSLEER. CDR3 DNA sequence: TGCGCCAGCAGCCAGGGATTATCTGGACTCCGGGCCGAGCAGTACTTC. This gives the protein CASSQGLSGLRAEQYF.

The chain uses TRBV11-2 and TRBJ2-1; the D is unclear. Trimming took off 3 bases at V and 8 bases at J, with 17 bases between the two ends. The CDR3 runs 15 residues. Germline V gives CDR1 SGHAT, CDR2 FQNNGV. CDR3 amino acids: CASSFTGSSVDEQFF. Here the CDR3 DNA reads TGTGCCAGCAGCTTTACCGGGTCGTCCGTCGATGAGCAGTTCTTC.

This clone has only one observation. V gene TRBV5-1 combines with J gene TRBJ1-2; tentative D call: TRBD1 (5 bases). V was pared by 0 bases and J by 1 base, with 10 bases between. Germline assignment: CDR1 SGHRS and CDR2 YFSETQ. This CDR3 is built from 15 residues. The CDR3 loop is CASSLGQGGNYGYTF. In nucleotides, the CDR3 is TGCGCCAGCAGCTTGGGCCAGGGAGGTAACTATGGCTACACCTTC.

Here the CDR3 reads CASSPDRATGELFF. CDR3 sequence (DNA): TGTGCCAGCTCACCCGACAGGGCGACCGGGGAGCTGTTTTTT. V gene TRBV18 combines with J gene TRBJ2-2; 7 positions agree with TRBD1. The length of the CDR3 is 14 residues. The V and J ends lost 3 bases and 5 bases, in that order; junction bases with no gene match: 3. CDR1 and CDR2 (germline): KGHSH, LQKENI.

The chain combines TRBV7-9 with TRBJ2-1, with 9 nucleotides matching TRBD1. The V gene end was trimmed by 2 bases and the J gene end by 2 bases; junction bases not matched to a gene: 7. The CDR3 consists of 17 residues. The germline CDR1 and CDR2 sequences are SEHNR and FQNEAQ (reference sequence). CDR3 sequence reads: CASSLIPGTGPYNEQFF. CDR3 DNA: TGTGCCAGCAGCTTAATTCCCGGGACAGGGCCCTACAATGAGCAGTTCTTC.

The chain recombines TRBV10-1 with TRBJ2-7; TRBD2 matches 8 bases. The CDR3 has 21 amino acids. With V trimmed by 6 bases and J by 0 bases, 25 bases remained unmatched. Germline lookup yields CDR1 WNHNN and CDR2 SYGVQD (reference sequence). CDR3 coding DNA: TGCGCCAGCAGCGACCCCGAAAGTGGGACTAGATGGGGGGGAGACTCCTACGAGCAGTACTTC. This encodes CASSDPESGTRWGGDSYEQYF.

The chain combines TRBV18 with TRBJ2-5; TRBD2 might be the D (5 bases). The CDR3 length is 15 residues. With 3 bases removed from V and 2 bases from J, the gap between germline ends came to 13 bases. Germline CDR1 and CDR2: KGHSH and LQKENI. CDR3 region: CASSPWELGQETQYF. As DNA, the CDR3 is TGTGCCAGCTCACCTTGGGAGCTGGGGCAAGAGACCCAGTACTTC.

Of note for this clone: A read error is likely here: a far larger clone is one base away. The V call is TRBV20-1, the J call TRBJ2-5; D uncertain. This CDR3 has 11 amino acids. Germline V gene data show CDR1 as DFQATT and CDR2 as SNEGSKA (reference sequence). Trimming cost V 8 bases and J 5 bases, with 12 bases left between them. CDR3 sequence reads: CSTISMETQYF. CDR3 bases: TGCAGTACTATTAGTATGGAGACCCAGTACTTC.

This clone has a single count. J is TRBJ2-7 and V is TRBV11-2, with 12 bases that match TRBD2. Trimming took 3 bases from V and 3 from J; bases not matched to a gene: 6. This CDR3 comprises 16 residues. The germline V gene encodes CDR1 SGHAT and CDR2 FQNNGV. The CDR3 nucleotides read TGTGCCAGCAGCTTTAGGGGGACTAGCGGGTACTACGAGCAGTACTTC. This sequence encodes CASSFRGTSGYYEQYF.

The chain uses TRBV5-8 and TRBJ2-2; D gene unclear. The CDR3 contains 13 residues. Trimming stripped 2 bases from V and 4 bases from J, with 6 bases between. Per the germline V gene, CDR1 is SGHTS and CDR2 is YDEGEE. The DNA for the CDR3 is TGTGCCAGCAGCTTTGTTATCACCGGGGAGCTGTTTTTT. It translates to CASSFVITGELFF.

As regards this clone: This probably arose from a read error, given a far larger clone one base away. Distinct nucleotide sequences in the sample also encode this CDR3. V gene TRBV10-2 combines with J gene TRBJ2-2, with D possibly being TRBD1 or TRBD2 (5 bases each). Germline CDR1 reads WSHSY; CDR2 reads SAAADI. This CDR3 comprises 14 residues. This CDR3 reads CASKKDTNTGELFF. Here the CDR3 DNA reads TGCGCCAGCAAGAAGGACACCAACACCGGGGAGCTGTTTTTC.

For this clone: Only one base separates this from a far larger clonotype, so it likely reflects a read error. The genes are TRBV6-1 and TRBJ2-7; D possibly corresponds to TRBD2 (5 bases). The CDR3 totals 14 residues. V shed 10 bases and J shed 5 bases, with 21 bases lying between them. Looked up from germline, CDR1 is MNHNS and CDR2 is SASEGT. The CDR3 nucleotides are TGTGCCACCCGGGAATGGGGTGCCCAGGACGAGCAGTACTTC. Protein product: CATREWGAQDEQYF.

Comment on this clone: Since a far larger clone is one base different, this is likely a read error. Other DNA sequences in this sample translate to the same CDR3. The chain links TRBV7-2 to TRBJ1-3; D gene uncertain. This CDR3 is 15 amino acids long. Germline CDR1 reads SGHTA; CDR2 reads FQGNSA. The CDR3 loop reads CASSVDSRTGNTIYF. The CDR3 coding sequence is TGTGCCAGCAGCGTCGACTCTCGGACTGGGAACACCATATATTTT.

The rearrangement links TRBV6-5 to TRBJ1-5, with 9 bases fitting TRBD1. After removal of 6 bases from V and 5 bases from J, the junction contained 5 bases not matched to a gene. Per germline, CDR1 MNHEY and CDR2 SVGAGI. CDR3 length equals 14 residues. For the CDR3, the DNA is TGTGCCAGCAGGCCCCGACAGGGGGATCAGCCCCAGCATTTT. Its protein is CASRPRQGDQPQHF.

The chain uses TRBV5-5 and TRBJ1-1, with TRBD1 as a possible D gene (5 bases). V gave up 1 base and J gave up 4 bases, with 11 bases separating them. Germline CDR1 reads SGHKS; CDR2 reads YYEKEE (reference sequence). This CDR3 comprises 14 residues. The CDR3: CASSLSGAGTEAFF. The CDR3 coding sequence is TGTGCCAGCAGCTTGTCCGGGGCGGGCACTGAAGCTTTCTTT. The full variable domain, in which reference TRBV5-5 and TRBJ1-1 provide the parts outside the CDR3, is DAGVTQSPTHLIKTRGQQVTLRCSPISGHKSVSWYQQVLGQGPQFIFQYYEKEERGRGNFPDRFSARQFPNYSSELNVNALLLGDSALYLCASSLSGAGTEAFFGQGTRLTVV.

V and J are TRBV2 and TRBJ1-4; the D gene is possibly TRBD1 (5 bases). The CDR3 sequence is 14 residues long. V lost 11 bases and J 7 bases, leaving 20 bases between the germline ends. Looked up from germline, CDR1 is SNHLY and CDR2 is FYNNEI. CDR3: CASTIGGDSEKLFF. The CDR3 region has the DNA TGTGCCTCCACAATCGGGGGAGATAGTGAAAAACTGTTTTTT.

The gene calls are TRBV5-1 and TRBJ1-1; TRBD1 aligns across 7 bases. CDR1 and CDR2 (germline): SGHRS, YFSETQ. CDR3 size: 14 residues. V shed 1 base, J shed 4 bases, and the junction held 4 bases outside the gene matches. The CDR3 DNA follows: TGCGCCAGCAGCTTGCTAGGGGGCGTCACTGAAGCTTTCTTT. Translating it yields CASSLLGGVTEAFF.

The chain is built from TRBV25-1 and TRBJ2-4; 11 bases are a match to TRBD1. Unmatched junction bases numbered 6, after V lost 3 bases and J lost 5 bases. CDR1 and CDR2 from the germline V gene are MGHDK and SYGVNS. This CDR3 spans 16 amino acids. The CDR3 region is CASSDPKGQGENIQYF. The CDR3 bases are TGTGCCAGCAGTGACCCCAAGGGACAGGGGGAAAACATTCAGTACTTC.

This clone was seen only a few times. The chain recombines TRBV7-8 with TRBJ1-5; TRBD1 might be the D (6 bases). The V gene's germline CDR1 is SGHVS and CDR2 FQNEAQ. Trimming shortened V by 3 bases and J by 7 bases, and 13 bases separated the two germline ends. The CDR3 sequence is 14 residues long. The CDR3 reads CASSLGGAGQPQHF. The CDR3, as DNA: TGTGCCAGCAGCTTGGGGGGGGCTGGGCAGCCCCAGCATTTT.

This clone has more than one count but fewer than ten. A much larger clone is a single base away; this may be a read error. The chain carries TRBV7-8 and TRBJ2-7; the D is unclear. The CDR3 length is 14 residues. The V and J ends lost 1 base and 1 base respectively, with 8 bases between them. The germline CDR1 and CDR2 sequences are SGHVS and FQNEAQ. CDR3 residues: CASSLVAGSYEQYF. For the CDR3, the DNA is TGTGCCAGCAGCTTAGTGGCAGGATCCTACGAGCAGTACTTC.

This sequence joins TRBV11-1 and TRBJ2-3, with a weak D call TRBD2 (6 bases). V lost 4 bases and J lost 3, with 11 bases in between. The CDR3 contains 14 residues. Germline V gives CDR1 SGHAT, CDR2 FQDESV (reference sequence). The CDR3 sequence: CASSWRGWTDTQYF. Here the CDR3 DNA reads TGTGCCAGCAGCTGGCGGGGTTGGACAGATACGCAGTATTTT.